This is a list of T cell receptor beta chains from one sample in a study of blood T cell repertoires in COVID-19. Here immunoSEQ multiplex PCR was the method, and the copy in TCRdb shows in-frame clones only, minus some. The sample lists about 200,000 clones, about 87% seen once, with 3% to 3.5% in the top ten. Sequences were obtained from peripheral blood. The receptors were sampled from a man between 60 and 75 years old with acute or convalescent COVID-19. CDR3s include the opening cysteine and the closing phenylalanine or tryptophan. D genes are given only for firm matches. Size values are once, few and many counts, or a class for expanded clones, and some rows have none.

D gene	V gene	clone size	J gene	CDR3 protein	CDR3 DNA
.	TRBV5-1	.	TRBJ2-7	CASSRGTEASEQYF	TGCGCCAGCAGCCGGGGGACAGAAGCCTCCGAGCAGTACTTC
TRBD1	TRBV4-1	.	TRBJ1-6	CASSPTIGGGGNSPLHF	TGCGCCAGCAGCCCCACTATAGGGGGCGGTGGTAATTCACCCCTCCACTTT
TRBD1	TRBV5-5	.	TRBJ1-1	CASSVSGTGVMRTEAFF	TGTGCCAGCAGCGTTTCCGGGACAGGGGTTATGAGGACTGAAGCTTTCTTT
.	TRBV15	.	TRBJ2-7	CATSSPSGNSYEQYF	TGTGCCACCAGCAGCCCATCCGGGAACTCCTACGAGCAGTACTTC
TRBD2	TRBV24-1	.	TRBJ2-1	CATMGGEAYNEQFF	TGTGCCACCATGGGAGGGGAAGCCTACAATGAGCAGTTCTTC
TRBD1	TRBV29-1	.	TRBJ1-4	CSVYQGANEKLFF	TGCAGCGTTTATCAGGGGGCTAATGAAAAACTGTTTTTT
.	TRBV15	.	TRBJ1-2	CATSREAGQNYGYTF	TGTGCCACCAGCAGAGAGGCAGGACAAAACTATGGCTACACCTTC
.	TRBV7-9	few	TRBJ2-1	CASSLKDTSSYNEQFF	TGTGCCAGCAGCTTGAAGGACACGTCCTCCTACAATGAGCAGTTCTTC
.	TRBV5-1	once	TRBJ1-4	CASRLQVGEKLFF	TGCGCCAGCAGGCTACAGGTGGGGGAAAAACTGTTTTTT
.	TRBV28	.	TRBJ1-2	CASSFDRRVGYGYTF	TGTGCCAGCAGCTTCGACAGGCGGGTGGGCTATGGCTACACCTTC
.	TRBV7-7	.	TRBJ2-2	CASRDAGRRGTGELFF	TGTGCCAGCAGAGACGCAGGGAGGCGGGGCACCGGGGAGCTGTTTTTT
.	TRBV30	.	TRBJ2-2	CAWARGNTGELFF	TGTGCCTGGGCCAGGGGGAACACCGGGGAGCTGTTTTTT
TRBD2	TRBV14	.	TRBJ2-5	CASSQGLAAVQETQYF	TGTGCCAGCAGCCAAGGGCTAGCGGCTGTTCAAGAGACCCAGTACTTC
TRBD2	TRBV18	few	TRBJ2-5	CASSPLPQGGGKETQYF	TGTGCCAGCTCACCACTCCCCCAGGGCGGGGGGAAAGAGACCCAGTACTTC
TRBD1	TRBV2	.	TRBJ1-3	CASSAPTGGANTIYF	TGTGCCAGCAGTGCACCTACAGGGGGCGCGAACACCATATATTTT
.	TRBV10-3	.	TRBJ2-3	CAICRGADTQYF	TGTGCCATCTGCCGGGGAGCAGATACGCAGTATTTT
.	TRBV19	few	TRBJ1-4	CASRKTASNEKLFF	TGTGCCAGTAGGAAGACAGCTTCTAATGAAAAACTGTTTTTT
.	TRBV6-5	.	TRBJ1-2	CASSYAANYGYTF	TGTGCCAGCAGTTACGCCGCGAACTATGGCTACACCTTC
TRBD2	TRBV11-2	.	TRBJ2-1	CASSVTSGGANEQFF	TGTGCCAGCAGCGTGACTAGCGGGGGGGCGAATGAGCAGTTCTTC
.	TRBV5-6	.	TRBJ1-1	CASQTQGWVGGGTEAFF	TGTGCCAGCCAGACTCAGGGGTGGGTGGGTGGTGGCACTGAAGCTTTCTTT
TRBD1	TRBV24-1	once	TRBJ2-1	CATSGTGTGGFSAYNEQFF	TGTGCCACCAGTGGAACCGGGACAGGGGGCTTCAGCGCCTACAATGAGCAGTTCTTC
TRBD1	TRBV7-9	.	TRBJ2-1	CAGYRQGTYNEQFF	TGTGCCGGATATCGACAGGGCACCTACAATGAGCAGTTCTTC
.	TRBV3-1/TRBV3-2	.	TRBJ1-2	CASSQVVARGDYGYTF	TGTGCCAGCAGCCAAGTGGTGGCCAGGGGAGACTATGGCTACACCTTC
.	TRBV5-5	.	TRBJ2-7	CASSPLSSYEQYF	TGTGCCAGCAGCCCCCTGAGTTCATACGAGCAGTACTTC
.	TRBV15	.	TRBJ1-1	CATSRAVNTEAFF	TGTGCCACCAGCAGAGCCGTGAACACTGAAGCTTTCTTT
TRBD1	TRBV7-2	.	TRBJ1-2	CANTGQGSNYGYTF	TGTGCCAACACAGGACAGGGGAGTAACTATGGCTACACCTTC
TRBD2	TRBV15	.	TRBJ2-1	CATSSLGLAGVDEQFF	TGTGCCACCAGCAGCCTGGGACTAGCGGGGGTGGATGAGCAGTTCTTC
.	TRBV5-1	.	TRBJ2-2	CASSWGDETNTGELFF	TGCGCCAGCAGCTGGGGGGACGAAACGAACACCGGGGAGCTGTTTTTT
TRBD1	TRBV7-2	once	TRBJ2-7	CASSLGSGGLGEQYF	TGTGCCAGCAGCTTAGGTTCAGGGGGCTTGGGGGAGCAGTACTTC
TRBD2	TRBV6-5	.	TRBJ2-2	CASSYSSGGGGELFF	TGTGCCAGCAGTTACTCCTCGGGGGGAGGCGGGGAGCTGTTTTTT
.	TRBV27	.	TRBJ2-7	CASSLWQGFYEQYF	TGTGCCAGCAGTTTATGGCAGGGATTCTACGAGCAGTACTTC
.	TRBV20-1	.	TRBJ1-4	CSASKPGLGLGEKLFF	TGCAGTGCTAGTAAGCCGGGACTAGGTCTCGGTGAAAAACTGTTTTTT
.	TRBV5-8	.	TRBJ2-7	CASSFGEQYF	TGTGCCAGCAGCTTCGGCGAGCAGTACTTC
TRBD1	TRBV25-1	.	TRBJ1-5	CASSELRDSQPQHF	TGTGCCAGCAGTGAACTGCGGGACAGCCAGCCCCAGCATTTT
.	TRBV5-1	.	TRBJ2-3	CASSSPAGGVSTDTQYF	TGCGCCAGCAGCAGCCCTGCCGGCGGGGTAAGCACAGATACGCAGTATTTT
TRBD1	TRBV7-3	.	TRBJ1-4	CASSQGGQGNEKLFF	TGTGCCAGCAGCCAGGGGGGACAGGGAAACGAAAAACTGTTTTTT
TRBD2	TRBV5-8	few	TRBJ2-1	CASSSLGTSGGSSYNEQFF	TGTGCCAGCAGCTCCTTAGGGACTAGCGGGGGCAGCTCCTACAATGAGCAGTTCTTC
TRBD1	TRBV7-9	.	TRBJ2-7	CASDKPGGWQYF	TGTGCCAGCGATAAACCAGGGGGTTGGCAGTACTTC
TRBD1	TRBV9	.	TRBJ1-1	CASSEKDRARKAFF	TGTGCCAGCAGCGAAAAAGACAGGGCCCGGAAAGCTTTCTTT
TRBD1	TRBV5-6	.	TRBJ2-1	CASSPGQGPYNEQFF	TGTGCCAGCAGCCCGGGACAGGGCCCCTACAATGAGCAGTTCTTC
TRBD1	TRBV7-9	.	TRBJ1-6	CASSLRDRDSPLHF	TGTGCCAGCAGCTTACGGGACAGGGATTCACCCCTCCACTTT
.	TRBV28	.	TRBJ1-2	CASSLEAGGYTF	TGTGCCAGCAGTTTAGAGGCGGGTGGCTACACCTTC
.	TRBV28	.	TRBJ1-1	CASTKVLGGVTEAFF	TGTGCCAGCACCAAAGTTTTGGGGGGGGTAACTGAAGCTTTCTTT
.	TRBV4-3	once	TRBJ2-2	CASSQDLKGGAANTGELFF	TGCGCCAGCAGCCAAGATTTGAAGGGGGGGGCGGCGAACACCGGGGAGCTGTTTTTT
.	TRBV2	.	TRBJ1-2	CASSVIVYGYTF	TGTGCCAGCAGTGTTATCGTCTATGGCTACACCTTC
TRBD1	TRBV6-5	.	TRBJ1-1	CASSYWSGQSNTEAFF	TGTGCCAGCAGTTACTGGTCGGGACAGAGTAACACTGAAGCTTTCTTT
.	TRBV5-4	.	TRBJ1-2	CASSLGDSNYGYTF	TGTGCCAGCAGCTTGGGAGACAGCAACTATGGCTACACCTTC
TRBD1	TRBV6-5	.	TRBJ1-2	CASSRRDRDYGYTF	TGTGCCAGCAGTCGTCGGGACAGGGACTATGGCTACACCTTC
TRBD1	TRBV19	.	TRBJ2-4	CASSILGTGQGIQYF	TGTGCCAGTAGTATATTAGGGACAGGGCAAGGCATTCAGTACTTC
.	TRBV12-3/TRBV12-4	few	TRBJ1-1	CASSLELNTEAFF	TGTGCCAGCAGTCTGGAGTTGAACACTGAAGCTTTCTTT
TRBD1	TRBV6-6	.	TRBJ1-5	CASSSGTGGHQPQHF	TGTGCCAGCAGTTCCGGGACAGGGGGGCATCAGCCCCAGCATTTT
TRBD1	TRBV7-6	.	TRBJ2-1	CASSIGTGSYNEQFF	TGTGCCAGCAGCATAGGGACAGGTTCCTACAATGAGCAGTTCTTC
.	TRBV7-8	.	TRBJ2-7	CASSLAQRNYEQYF	TGTGCCAGCAGCCTAGCCCAGCGGAACTACGAGCAGTACTTC
TRBD2	TRBV7-3	.	TRBJ2-3	CASSLRPQDGAGASTDTQYF	TGTGCCAGCAGCTTACGGCCCCAGGATGGAGCGGGAGCTAGCACAGATACGCAGTATTTT
.	TRBV5-1	.	TRBJ1-2	CASSVPQVPEGGYTF	TGCGCCAGCAGCGTCCCTCAGGTACCCGAGGGTGGCTACACCTTC